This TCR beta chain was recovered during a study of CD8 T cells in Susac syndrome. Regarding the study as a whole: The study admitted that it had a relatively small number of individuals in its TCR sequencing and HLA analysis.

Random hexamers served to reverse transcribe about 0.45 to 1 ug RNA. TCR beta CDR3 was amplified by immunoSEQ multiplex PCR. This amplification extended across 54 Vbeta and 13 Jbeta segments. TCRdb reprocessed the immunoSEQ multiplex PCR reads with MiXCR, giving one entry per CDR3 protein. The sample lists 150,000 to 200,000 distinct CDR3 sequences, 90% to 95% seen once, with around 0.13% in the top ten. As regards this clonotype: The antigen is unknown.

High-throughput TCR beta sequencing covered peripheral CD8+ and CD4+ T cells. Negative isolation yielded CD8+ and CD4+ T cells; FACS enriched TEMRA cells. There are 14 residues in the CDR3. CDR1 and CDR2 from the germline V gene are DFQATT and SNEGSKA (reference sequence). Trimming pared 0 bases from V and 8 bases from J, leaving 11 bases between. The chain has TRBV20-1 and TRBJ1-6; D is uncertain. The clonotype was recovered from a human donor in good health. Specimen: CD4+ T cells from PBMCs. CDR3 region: CSARDPGSDSPLHF. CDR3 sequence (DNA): TGCAGTGCTAGAGATCCGGGGAGCGATTCACCCCTCCACTTT.